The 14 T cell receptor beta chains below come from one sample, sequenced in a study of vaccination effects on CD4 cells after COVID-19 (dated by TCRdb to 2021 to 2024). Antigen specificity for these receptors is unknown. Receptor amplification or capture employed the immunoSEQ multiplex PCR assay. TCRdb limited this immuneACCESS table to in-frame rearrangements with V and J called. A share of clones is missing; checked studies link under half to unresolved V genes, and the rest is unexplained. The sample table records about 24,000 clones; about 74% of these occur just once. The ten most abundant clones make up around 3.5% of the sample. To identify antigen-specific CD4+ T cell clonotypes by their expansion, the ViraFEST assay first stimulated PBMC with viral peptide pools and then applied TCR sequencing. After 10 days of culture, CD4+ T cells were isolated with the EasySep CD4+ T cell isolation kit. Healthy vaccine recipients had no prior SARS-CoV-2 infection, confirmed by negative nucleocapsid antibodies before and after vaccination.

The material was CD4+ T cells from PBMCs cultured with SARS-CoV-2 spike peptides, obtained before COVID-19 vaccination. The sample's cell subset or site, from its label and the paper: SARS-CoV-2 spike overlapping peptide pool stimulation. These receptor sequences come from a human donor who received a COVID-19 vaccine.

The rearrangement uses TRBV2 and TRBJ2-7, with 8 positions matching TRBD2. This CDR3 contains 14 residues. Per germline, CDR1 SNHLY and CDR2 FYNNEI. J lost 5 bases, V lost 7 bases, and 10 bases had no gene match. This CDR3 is CASTRTSRFDEQYF. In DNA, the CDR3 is TGTGCCAGCACAAGGACTAGCCGGTTTGACGAGCAGTACTTC.

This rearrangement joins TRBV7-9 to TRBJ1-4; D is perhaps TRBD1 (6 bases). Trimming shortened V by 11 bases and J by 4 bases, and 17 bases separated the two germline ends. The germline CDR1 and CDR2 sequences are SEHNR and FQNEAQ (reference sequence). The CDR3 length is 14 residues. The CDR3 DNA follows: TGTGCCGGGGGAAGGACAGACGGTAATGAAAAACTGTTTTTT. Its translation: CAGGRTDGNEKLFF.

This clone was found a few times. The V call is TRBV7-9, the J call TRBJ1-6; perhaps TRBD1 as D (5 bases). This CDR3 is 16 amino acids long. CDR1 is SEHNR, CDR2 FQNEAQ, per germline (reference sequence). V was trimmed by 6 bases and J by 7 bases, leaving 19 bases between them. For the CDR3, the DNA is TGTGCCAGCAGGAGTGACCCCACCGGGACGAATTCACCCCTCCACTTT. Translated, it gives CASRSDPTGTNSPLHF.

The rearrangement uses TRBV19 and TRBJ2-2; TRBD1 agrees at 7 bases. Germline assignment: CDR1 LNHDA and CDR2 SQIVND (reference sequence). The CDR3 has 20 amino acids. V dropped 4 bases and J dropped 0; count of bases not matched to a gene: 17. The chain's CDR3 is CASSSIPMTGLKTNTGELFF. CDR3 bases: TGTGCCAGTAGTAGCATCCCCATGACAGGGTTGAAGACGAACACCGGGGAGCTGTTTTTT.

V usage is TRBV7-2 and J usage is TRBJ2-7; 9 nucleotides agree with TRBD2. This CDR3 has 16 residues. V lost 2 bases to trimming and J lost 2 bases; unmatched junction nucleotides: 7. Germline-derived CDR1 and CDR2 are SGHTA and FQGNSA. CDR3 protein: CASSLQSSGGPYEQYF. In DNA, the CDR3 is TGTGCCAGCAGCTTACAGAGTAGCGGGGGTCCCTACGAGCAGTACTTC.

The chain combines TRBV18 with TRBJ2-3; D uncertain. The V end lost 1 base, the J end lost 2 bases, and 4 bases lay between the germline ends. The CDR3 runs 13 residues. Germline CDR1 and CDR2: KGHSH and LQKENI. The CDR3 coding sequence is TGTGCCAGCTCACCACGGGACACAGATACGCAGTATTTT. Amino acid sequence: CASSPRDTDTQYF. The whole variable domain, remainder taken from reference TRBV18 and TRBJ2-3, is NAGVMQNPRHLVRRRGQEARLRCSPMKGHSHVYWYRQLPEEGLKFMVYLQKENIIDESGMPKERFSAEFPKEGPSILRIQQVVRGDSAAYFCASSPRDTDTQYFGPGTRLTVL.

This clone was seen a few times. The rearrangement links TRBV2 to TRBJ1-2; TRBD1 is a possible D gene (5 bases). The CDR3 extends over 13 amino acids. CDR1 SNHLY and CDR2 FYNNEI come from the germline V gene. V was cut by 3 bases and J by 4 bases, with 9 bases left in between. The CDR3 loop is CASSDGAGYGYTF. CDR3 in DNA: TGTGCCAGCAGTGACGGGGCAGGCTATGGCTACACCTTC.

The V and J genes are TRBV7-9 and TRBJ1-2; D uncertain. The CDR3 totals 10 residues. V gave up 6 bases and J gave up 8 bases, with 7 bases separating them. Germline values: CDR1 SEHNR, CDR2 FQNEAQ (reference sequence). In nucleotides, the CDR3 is TGTGCCAGCAGTCTACAAGGCTACACCTTC. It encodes CASSLQGYTF.

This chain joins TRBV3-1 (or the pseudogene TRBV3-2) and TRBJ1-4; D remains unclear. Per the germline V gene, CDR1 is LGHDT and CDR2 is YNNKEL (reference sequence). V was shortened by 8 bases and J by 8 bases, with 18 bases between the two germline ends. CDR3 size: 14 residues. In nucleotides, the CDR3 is TGTGCCAGCTCTGTGGCCGGGGTAAGAGAAAAACTGTTTTTT. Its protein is CASSVAGVREKLFF.

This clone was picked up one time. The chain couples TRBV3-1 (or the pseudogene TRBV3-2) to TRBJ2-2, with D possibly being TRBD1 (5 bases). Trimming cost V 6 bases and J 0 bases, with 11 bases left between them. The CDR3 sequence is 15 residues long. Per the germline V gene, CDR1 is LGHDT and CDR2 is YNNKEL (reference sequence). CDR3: CASSDWGSNTGELFF. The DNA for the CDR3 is TGTGCCAGCAGTGACTGGGGCTCGAACACCGGGGAGCTGTTTTTT.

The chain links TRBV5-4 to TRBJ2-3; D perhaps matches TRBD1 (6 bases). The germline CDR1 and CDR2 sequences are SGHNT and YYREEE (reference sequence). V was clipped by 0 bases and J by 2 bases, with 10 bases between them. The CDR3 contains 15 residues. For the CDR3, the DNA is TGTGCCAGCAGCTTGGACAGGGCTGCCACAGATACGCAGTATTTT. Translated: CASSLDRAATDTQYF.

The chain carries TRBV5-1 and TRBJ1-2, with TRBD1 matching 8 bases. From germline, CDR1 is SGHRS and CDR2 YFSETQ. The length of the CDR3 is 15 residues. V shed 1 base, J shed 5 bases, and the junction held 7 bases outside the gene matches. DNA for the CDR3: TGCGCCAGCAGCTTGTATTCCGGGACAGGATATGGCTACACCTTC. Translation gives CASSLYSGTGYGYTF.

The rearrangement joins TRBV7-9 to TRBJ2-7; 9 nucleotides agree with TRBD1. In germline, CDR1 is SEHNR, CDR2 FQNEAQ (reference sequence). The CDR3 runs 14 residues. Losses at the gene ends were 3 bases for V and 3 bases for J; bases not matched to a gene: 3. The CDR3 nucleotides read TGTGCCAGCAGCTTGGGACAGGGTAACTACGAGCAGTACTTC. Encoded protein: CASSLGQGNYEQYF.

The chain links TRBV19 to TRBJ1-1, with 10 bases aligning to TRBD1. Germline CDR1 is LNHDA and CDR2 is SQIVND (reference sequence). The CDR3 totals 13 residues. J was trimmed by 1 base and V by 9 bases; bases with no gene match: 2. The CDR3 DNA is TGTGCCAGCGGGACAGGGGAGAACACTGAAGCTTTCTTT. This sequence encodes CASGTGENTEAFF.